One and the same sample provided the 14 T cell receptor beta chains below, sequenced in a study of blood T cells in healthy people across ages. Next came a second PCR, run for about 6 to 12 cycles, which used a sample-barcoded 5' primer along with a J-beta primer mix. A single record per CDR3 protein comes from TCRdb applying MiXCR to the 5' RACE reads. This table has around 800,000 distinct CDR3 sequences, 35% to 60% appearing once. The sample taken for sequencing was blood. Receptors originate from an elderly man in good health.

The chain carries TRBV11-2 and TRBJ2-5, with D unclear. CDR1 SGHAT and CDR2 FQNNGV come from the germline V gene. V was cut by 5 bases and J by 4 bases, with 11 bases left in between. CDR3 length: 13 amino acids. CDR3 in amino acids: CASSTAGRETQYF. In DNA form, the CDR3 reads TGTGCCAGCAGCACGGCCGGTCGAGAGACCCAGTACTTC.

This chain connects TRBV5-4 to TRBJ1-1, with unresolved D. V lost 4 bases, J lost 1 base, and 11 bases lay in between. This CDR3 region has 14 residues. CDR1 and CDR2 (germline): SGHNT, YYREEE (reference sequence). CDR3 protein: CASSPNPENTEAFF. CDR3 nucleotide sequence: TGTGCCAGCAGCCCAAACCCGGAGAACACTGAAGCTTTCTTT.

The chain recombines TRBV29-1 with TRBJ2-7, with TRBD1 matching 7 bases. The CDR3 spans 13 residues. Germline V lookup: CDR1 SQVTM, CDR2 ANQGSEA. The ends lost 7 bases at V and 3 bases at J; junction bases unmatched: 9. The CDR3 region is CSGNWQGDYEQYF. The CDR3 DNA follows: TGCAGCGGCAACTGGCAGGGGGACTACGAGCAGTACTTC.

The V gene is TRBV4-2, the J gene TRBJ2-7; the D call may be TRBD1 or TRBD2 (6 bases each). The CDR3 is 18 residues long. Germline V gene lookup returns CDR1 LGHNA and CDR2 YNFKEQ. Trimming cost V 1 base and J 7 bases, with 26 bases left between them. This chain's CDR3 is CASSQAGVGGTPYNEQYF. Here the CDR3 DNA reads TGTGCCAGCAGCCAAGCAGGGGTTGGCGGGACCCCCTACAATGAGCAGTACTTC.

The chain couples TRBV27 to TRBJ1-4; D possibly corresponds to TRBD1 (5 bases). V was clipped by 3 bases and J by 10 bases, with 6 bases between them. Germline assignment: CDR1 MNHEY and CDR2 SMNVEV (reference sequence). The CDR3 is 11 amino acids. The CDR3 DNA sequence: TGTGCCAGCAGTTTCGGGGGAAAACTGTTTTTT. Amino acid sequence: CASSFGGKLFF.

The V gene is TRBV3-1, the J gene TRBJ2-7, with D unclear. Trimming removed 1 base from V and 4 bases from J, with 5 bases in between. The germline V gene has CDR1 LGHDT and CDR2 YNNKEL (reference sequence). The CDR3 consists of 12 residues. In nucleotides, the CDR3 is TGTGCCAGCAGCCAAGTCGATTACGAGCAGTACTTC. Translation gives CASSQVDYEQYF.

J is TRBJ2-1 and V is TRBV6-6; TRBD2 matches at 11 bases. With 5 bases clipped from V and 4 bases from J, the junction kept 7 bases outside the gene matches. CDR1 and CDR2 (germline): MNHNY, SVGAGI (reference sequence). The CDR3 covers 16 residues. CDR3 sequence reads: CASSATGTSGYNEQFF. CDR3 DNA: TGTGCCAGCAGTGCCACCGGGACTAGCGGATACAATGAGCAGTTCTTC.

The J gene is TRBJ1-6, the V gene TRBV2; D is possibly TRBD1 (5 bases). Germline values: CDR1 SNHLY, CDR2 FYNNEI. The V end was cut by 10 bases, the J end by 5 bases, with 15 bases between. CDR3 size: 14 residues. The CDR3, as DNA: TGTGCCACACGTGGGGCATCACATAATTCACCCCTCCACTTT. It translates to CATRGASHNSPLHF.

This clonotype occurred a few times. The rearrangement links TRBV7-2 to TRBJ2-5; the D gene is possibly TRBD2 (6 bases). This CDR3 is 17 amino acids long. The V end was cut by 8 bases, the J end by 2 bases, with 24 bases between. The germline gives CDR1 SGHTA, CDR2 FQGNSA. The CDR3 nucleotides are TGTGCCAGCGCCATCTCAGGCGGGGTTGGTCCTCAAGAGACCCAGTACTTC. It codes for CASAISGGVGPQETQYF.

A remark on this clonotype: Sequence at one end of the junction differs from germline and may be a read error. The chain carries TRBV5-5 and TRBJ2-5; D is perhaps TRBD1 (5 bases). CDR1 is SGHKS and CDR2 is YYEKEE in the germline V gene (reference sequence). CDR3 length equals 15 residues. The CDR3 here is CTSSPDTSPRETQYF. The CDR3 DNA reads as TGTACCAGCAGCCCGGACACTTCCCCGCGGGAGACCCAGTACTTC.

The chain is built from TRBV4-3 and TRBJ1-5; no reliable D call. This CDR3 has 15 amino acids. CDR1 LGHNA and CDR2 YSLEER come from the germline V gene. Deletions cut 2 bases from V and 6 bases from J, with 14 bases between. The chain's CDR3 is CASSQQYTGIQPQHF. CDR3 DNA: TGCGCCAGCAGCCAACAATACACGGGCATTCAGCCCCAGCATTTT.

This sequence joins TRBV28 and TRBJ2-5; D is possibly TRBD1 (5 bases). Trimming stripped 5 bases from V and 4 bases from J, with 17 bases between. The CDR3 is 15 amino acids. Per germline, CDR1 MDHEN and CDR2 SYDVKM. CDR3 loop: CASSPGASGRETQYF. The CDR3 region has the DNA TGTGCCAGCAGTCCTGGGGCATCGGGTAGAGAGACCCAGTACTTC. The full variable domain, rest sourced from reference TRBV28 and TRBJ2-5, is DVKVTQSSRYLVKRTGEKVFLECVQDMDHENMFWYRQDPGLGLRLIYFSYDVKMKEKGDIPEGYSVSREKKERFSLILESASTNQTSMYLCASSPGASGRETQYFGPGTRLLVL.

The rearrangement links TRBV12-3 or TRBV12-4 to TRBJ1-4; no clear D. The V gene lost 6 bases and the J gene lost 7 bases, with 12 bases spanning the gap. The CDR3 is 13 residues long. CDR3 DNA: TGTGCCAGCAGACCCTGGGGAGGTGAAAAACTGTTTTTT. As protein: CASRPWGGEKLFF.

This clonotype was counted only a few times. This chain uses TRBV20-1 with TRBJ2-7; D is undetermined. The CDR3 sequence is 12 residues long. The ends were cut back, 3 bases at V and 3 bases at J, with 9 bases in the middle. CDR1 and CDR2 from the germline V gene are DFQATT and SNEGSKA (reference sequence). CDR3 DNA: TGCAGTGCTAGGTTTGGGGTCTACGAGCAGTACTTC. The encoded protein is CSARFGVYEQYF.